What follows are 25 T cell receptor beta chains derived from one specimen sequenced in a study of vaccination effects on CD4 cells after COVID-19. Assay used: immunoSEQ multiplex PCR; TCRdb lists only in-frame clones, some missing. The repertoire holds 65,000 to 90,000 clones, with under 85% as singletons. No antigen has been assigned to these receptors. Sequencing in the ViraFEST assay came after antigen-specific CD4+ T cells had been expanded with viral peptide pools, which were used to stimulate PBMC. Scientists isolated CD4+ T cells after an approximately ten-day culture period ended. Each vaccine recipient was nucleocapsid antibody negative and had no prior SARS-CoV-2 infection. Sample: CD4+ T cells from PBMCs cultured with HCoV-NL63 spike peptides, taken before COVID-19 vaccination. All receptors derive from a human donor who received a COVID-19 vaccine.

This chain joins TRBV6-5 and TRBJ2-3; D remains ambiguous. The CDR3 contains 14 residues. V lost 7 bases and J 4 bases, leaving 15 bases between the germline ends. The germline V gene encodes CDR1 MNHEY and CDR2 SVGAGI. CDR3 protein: CASKIEQNSDTQYF. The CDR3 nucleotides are TGTGCCAGCAAAATAGAACAGAACTCAGATACGCAGTATTTT.

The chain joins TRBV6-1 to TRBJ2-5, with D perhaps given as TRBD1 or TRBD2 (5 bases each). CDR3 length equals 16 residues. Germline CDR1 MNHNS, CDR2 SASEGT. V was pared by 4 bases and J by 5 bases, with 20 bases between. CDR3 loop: CASSGNRRGTEETQYF. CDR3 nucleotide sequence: TGTGCCAGCAGTGGGAACCGGAGAGGGACCGAGGAGACCCAGTACTTC.

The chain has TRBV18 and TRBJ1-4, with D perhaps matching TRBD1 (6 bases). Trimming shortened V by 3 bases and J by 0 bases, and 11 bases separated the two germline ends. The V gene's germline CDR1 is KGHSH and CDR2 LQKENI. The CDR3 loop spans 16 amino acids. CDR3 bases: TGTGCCAGCTCACCCCCAGGGGTTGCAACTAATGAAAAACTGTTTTTT. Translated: CASSPPGVATNEKLFF.

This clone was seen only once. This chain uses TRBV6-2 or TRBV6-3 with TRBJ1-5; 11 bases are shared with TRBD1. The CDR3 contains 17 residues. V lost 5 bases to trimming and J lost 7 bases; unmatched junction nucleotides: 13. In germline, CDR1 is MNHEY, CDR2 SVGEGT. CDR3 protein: CASSPGQGDGARQPQHF. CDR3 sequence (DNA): TGTGCCAGCAGTCCGGGACAGGGGGACGGCGCGAGACAGCCCCAGCATTTT.

The CDR3 loop is CASSVASGQGPGGELFF. The CDR3 DNA is TGTGCCAGCAGCGTAGCGTCGGGACAGGGGCCGGGCGGGGAGCTGTTTTTT. The chain couples TRBV9 to TRBJ2-2; 10 bases agree with TRBD1. CDR1 SGDLS and CDR2 YYNGEE come from the germline V gene. There are 17 residues in the CDR3. V dropped 0 bases and J dropped 7; count of bases not matched to a gene: 9.

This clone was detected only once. CDR3 loop: CASSSGTGEYNEQFF. In DNA, the CDR3 is TGTGCCAGCAGCTCCGGGACAGGGGAGTACAATGAGCAGTTCTTC. This rearrangement joins TRBV27 to TRBJ2-1; 10 positions match TRBD1. Germline lookup yields CDR1 MNHEY and CDR2 SMNVEV (reference sequence). After removal of 6 bases from V and 4 bases from J, the junction contained 6 bases not matched to a gene. CDR3 length: 15 residues.

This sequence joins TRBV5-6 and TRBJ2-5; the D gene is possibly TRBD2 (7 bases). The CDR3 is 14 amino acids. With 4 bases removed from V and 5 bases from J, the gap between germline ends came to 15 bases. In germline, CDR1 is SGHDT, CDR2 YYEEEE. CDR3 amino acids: CASSRTGGGETQYF. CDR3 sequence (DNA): TGTGCCAGCAGCCGCACGGGGGGCGGGGAGACCCAGTACTTC.

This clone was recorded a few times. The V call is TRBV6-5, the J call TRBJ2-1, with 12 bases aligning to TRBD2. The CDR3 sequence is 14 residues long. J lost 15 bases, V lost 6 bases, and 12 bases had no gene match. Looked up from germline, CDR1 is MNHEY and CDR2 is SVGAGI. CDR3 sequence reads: CASSITSGGPVLFF. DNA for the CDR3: TGTGCCAGCAGCATCACTAGCGGGGGGCCCGTTCTGTTCTTC.

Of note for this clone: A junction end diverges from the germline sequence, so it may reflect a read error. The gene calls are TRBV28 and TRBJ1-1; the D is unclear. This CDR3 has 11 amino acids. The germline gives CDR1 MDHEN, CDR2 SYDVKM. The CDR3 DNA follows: TGTGCCAGCAGTTTATACTATCCCGCGGTCTTT. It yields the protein CASSLYYPAVF.

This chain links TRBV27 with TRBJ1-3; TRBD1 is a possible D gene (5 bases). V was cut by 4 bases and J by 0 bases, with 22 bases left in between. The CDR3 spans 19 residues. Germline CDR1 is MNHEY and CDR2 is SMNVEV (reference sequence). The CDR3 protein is CASSSYPLIGGTSGNTIYF. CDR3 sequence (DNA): TGTGCCAGCAGTTCCTACCCCCTCATCGGCGGGACCTCTGGAAACACCATATATTTT.

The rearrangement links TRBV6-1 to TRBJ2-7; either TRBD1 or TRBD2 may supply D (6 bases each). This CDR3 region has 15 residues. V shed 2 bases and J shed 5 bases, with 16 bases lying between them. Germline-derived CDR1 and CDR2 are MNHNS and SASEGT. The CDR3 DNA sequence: TGTGCCAGCAGTGAACCGGGATGGGGGGCTGACGAGCAGTACGTC. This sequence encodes CASSEPGWGADEQYV.

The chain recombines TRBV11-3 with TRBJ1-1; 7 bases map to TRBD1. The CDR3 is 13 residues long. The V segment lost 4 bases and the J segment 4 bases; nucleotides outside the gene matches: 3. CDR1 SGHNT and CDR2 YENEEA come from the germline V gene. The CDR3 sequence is CASSSQGGTEAFF. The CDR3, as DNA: TGTGCCAGCAGCTCCCAGGGGGGCACTGAAGCTTTCTTT.

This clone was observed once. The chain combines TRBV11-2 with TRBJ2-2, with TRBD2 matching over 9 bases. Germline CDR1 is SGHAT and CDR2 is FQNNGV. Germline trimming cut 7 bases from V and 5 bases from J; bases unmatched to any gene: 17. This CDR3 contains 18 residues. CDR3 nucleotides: TGTGCCAGCACCAAGGGAGTAGCGGGGGTCCGGGGAACCGGGGAGCTGTTTTTT. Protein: CASTKGVAGVRGTGELFF.

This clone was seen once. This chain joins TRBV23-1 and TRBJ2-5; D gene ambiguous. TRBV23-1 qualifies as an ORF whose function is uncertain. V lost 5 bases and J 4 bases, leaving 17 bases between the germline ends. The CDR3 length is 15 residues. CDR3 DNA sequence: TGCGCCAGCAGTTATCTCAGGCCTCCAGGAGAGACCCAGTACTTC. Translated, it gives CASSYLRPPGETQYF.

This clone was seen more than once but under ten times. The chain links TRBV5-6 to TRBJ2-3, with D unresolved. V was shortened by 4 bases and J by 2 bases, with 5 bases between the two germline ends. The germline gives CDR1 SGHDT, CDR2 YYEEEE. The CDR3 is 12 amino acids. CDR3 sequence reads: CASSPNTDTQYF. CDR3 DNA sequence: TGTGCCAGCAGCCCGAACACAGATACGCAGTATTTT.

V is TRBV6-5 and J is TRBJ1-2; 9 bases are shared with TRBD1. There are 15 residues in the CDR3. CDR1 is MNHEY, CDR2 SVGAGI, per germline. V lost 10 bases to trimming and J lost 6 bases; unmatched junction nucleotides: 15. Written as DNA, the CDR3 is TGTGCCATATGGGTATCCCGGGACAGGGTCGATGGCTACACCTTC. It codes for CAIWVSRDRVDGYTF.

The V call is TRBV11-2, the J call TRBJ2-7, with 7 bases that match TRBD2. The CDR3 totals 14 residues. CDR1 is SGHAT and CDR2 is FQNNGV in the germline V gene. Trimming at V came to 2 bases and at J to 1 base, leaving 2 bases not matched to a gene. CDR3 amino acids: CASSLLRGSYEQYV. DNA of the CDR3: TGTGCCAGCAGCTTATTGCGGGGGTCCTACGAGCAGTACGTC.

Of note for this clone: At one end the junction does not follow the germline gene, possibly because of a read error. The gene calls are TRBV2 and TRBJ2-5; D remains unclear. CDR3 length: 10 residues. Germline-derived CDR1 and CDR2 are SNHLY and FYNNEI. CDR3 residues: CASSERWPNF. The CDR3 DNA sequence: TGTGCCAGCAGTGAACGGTGGCCGAACTTC.

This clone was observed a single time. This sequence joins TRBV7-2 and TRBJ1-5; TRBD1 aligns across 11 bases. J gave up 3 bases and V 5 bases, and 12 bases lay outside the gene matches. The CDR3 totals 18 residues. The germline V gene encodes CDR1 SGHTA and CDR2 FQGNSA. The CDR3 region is CASSPEPWTGGPNQPQHF. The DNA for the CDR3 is TGTGCCAGCAGCCCCGAACCCTGGACAGGGGGCCCCAATCAGCCCCAGCATTTT.

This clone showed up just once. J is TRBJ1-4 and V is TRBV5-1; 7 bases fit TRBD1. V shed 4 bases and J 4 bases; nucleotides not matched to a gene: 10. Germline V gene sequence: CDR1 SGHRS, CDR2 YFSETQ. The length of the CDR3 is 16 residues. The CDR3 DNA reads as TGCGCCAGCAGCCAGGGGGGGTCGGGCCTTAATGAAAAACTGTTTTTT. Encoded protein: CASSQGGSGLNEKLFF.

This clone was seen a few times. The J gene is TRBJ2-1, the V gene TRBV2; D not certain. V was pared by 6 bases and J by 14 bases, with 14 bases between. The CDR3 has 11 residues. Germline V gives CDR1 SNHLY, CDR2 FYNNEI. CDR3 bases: TGTGCCAGCAGGACCGAAAAGATAAAGTTCTTC. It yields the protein CASRTEKIKFF.

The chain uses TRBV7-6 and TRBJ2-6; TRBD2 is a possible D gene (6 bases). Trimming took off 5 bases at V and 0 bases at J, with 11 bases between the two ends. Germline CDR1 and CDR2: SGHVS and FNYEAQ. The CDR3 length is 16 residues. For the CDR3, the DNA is TGTGCCAGCAGCCAGGGACTCATCTCTGGGGCCAACGTCCTGACTTTC. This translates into CASSQGLISGANVLTF.

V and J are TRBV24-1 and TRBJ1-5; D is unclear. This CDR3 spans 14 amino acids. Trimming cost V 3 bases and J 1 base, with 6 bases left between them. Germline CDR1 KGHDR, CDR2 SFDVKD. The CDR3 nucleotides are TGTGCCACCAGTGATATAAGCAGCAATCAGCCCCAGCATTTT. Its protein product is CATSDISSNQPQHF.

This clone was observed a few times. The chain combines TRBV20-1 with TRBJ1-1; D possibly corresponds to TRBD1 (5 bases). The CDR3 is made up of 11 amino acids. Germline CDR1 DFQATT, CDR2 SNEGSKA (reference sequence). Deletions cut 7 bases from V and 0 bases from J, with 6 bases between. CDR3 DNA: TGCAGTGGACAGATGAACACTGAAGCTTTCTTT. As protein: CSGQMNTEAFF.

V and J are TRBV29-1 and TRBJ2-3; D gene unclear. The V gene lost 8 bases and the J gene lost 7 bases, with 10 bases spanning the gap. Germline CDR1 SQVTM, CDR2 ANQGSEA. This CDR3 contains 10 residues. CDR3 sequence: CSLKGNTQYF. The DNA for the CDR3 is TGCAGCCTGAAAGGGAATACGCAGTATTTT.